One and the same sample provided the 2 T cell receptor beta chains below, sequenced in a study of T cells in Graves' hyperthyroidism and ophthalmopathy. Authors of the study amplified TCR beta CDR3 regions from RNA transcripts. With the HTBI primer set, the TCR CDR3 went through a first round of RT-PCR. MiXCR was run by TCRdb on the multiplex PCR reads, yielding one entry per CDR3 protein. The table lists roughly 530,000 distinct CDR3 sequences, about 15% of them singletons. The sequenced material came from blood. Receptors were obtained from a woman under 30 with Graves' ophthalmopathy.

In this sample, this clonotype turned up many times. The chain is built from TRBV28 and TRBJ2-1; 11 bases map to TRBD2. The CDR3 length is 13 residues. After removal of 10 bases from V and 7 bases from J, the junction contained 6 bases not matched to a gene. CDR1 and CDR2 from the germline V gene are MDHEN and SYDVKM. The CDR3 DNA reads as TGTGCCACCAGACTAGCGGGAAGAAATGAGCAGTTCTTC. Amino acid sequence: CATRLAGRNEQFF.

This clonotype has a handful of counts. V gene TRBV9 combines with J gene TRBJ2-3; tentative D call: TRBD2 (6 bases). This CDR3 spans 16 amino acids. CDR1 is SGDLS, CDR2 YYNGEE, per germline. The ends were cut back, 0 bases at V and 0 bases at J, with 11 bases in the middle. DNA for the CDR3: TGTGCCAGCAGCGTAGCGGGGAGGCAGAGCACAGATACGCAGTATTTT. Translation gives CASSVAGRQSTDTQYF.